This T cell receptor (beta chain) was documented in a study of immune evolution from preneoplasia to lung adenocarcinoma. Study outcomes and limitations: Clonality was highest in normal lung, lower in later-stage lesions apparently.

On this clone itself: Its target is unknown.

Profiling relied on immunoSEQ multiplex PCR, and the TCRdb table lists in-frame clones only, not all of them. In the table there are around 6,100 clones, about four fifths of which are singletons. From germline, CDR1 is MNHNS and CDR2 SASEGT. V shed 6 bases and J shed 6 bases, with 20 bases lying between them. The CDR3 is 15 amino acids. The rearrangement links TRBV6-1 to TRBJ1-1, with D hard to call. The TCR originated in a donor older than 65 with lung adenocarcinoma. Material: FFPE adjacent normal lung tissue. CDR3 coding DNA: TGTGCCAGCAGCTTCTTGGAATGGGTAGAGGCTGAAGCTTTCTTT. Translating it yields CASSFLEWVEAEAFF.